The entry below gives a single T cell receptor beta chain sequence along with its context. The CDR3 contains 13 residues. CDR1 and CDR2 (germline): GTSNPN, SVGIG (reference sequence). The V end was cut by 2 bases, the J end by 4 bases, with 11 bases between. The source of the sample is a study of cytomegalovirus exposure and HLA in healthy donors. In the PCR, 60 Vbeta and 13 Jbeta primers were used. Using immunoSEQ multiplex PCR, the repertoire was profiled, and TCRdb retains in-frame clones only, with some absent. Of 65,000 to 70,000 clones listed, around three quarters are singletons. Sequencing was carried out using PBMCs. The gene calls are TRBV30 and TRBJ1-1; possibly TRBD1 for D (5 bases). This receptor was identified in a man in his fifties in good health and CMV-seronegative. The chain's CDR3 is CAWSRSRGTEAFF. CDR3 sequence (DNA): TGTGCCTGGAGTAGATCTAGGGGCACTGAAGCTTTCTTT.